These T cell receptor beta chains were read from a single sample in a study of blood T cell repertoires in COVID-19. Profiling relied on immunoSEQ multiplex PCR, and the TCRdb table lists in-frame clones only, not all of them. This table holds hundreds of thousands of clones, under 90% found once. Sequences were obtained from peripheral blood. The receptors derive from a woman of 80 years or more with active or convalescent COVID-19. CDR3s include the opening cysteine and the closing phenylalanine or tryptophan. A D gene is named only where the DNA matches it firmly. The size entry is marked missing in some rows and otherwise reads once, few, many or a size class.

d_gene,j_gene,v_gene,abundance,CDR3aa,CDR3nt
TRBD1,TRBJ2-7,TRBV7-2,once,CASSPRTGGPYEQYF,TGTGCCAGCAGCCCCCGGACAGGCGGGCCCTACGAGCAGTACTTC
TRBD1,TRBJ2-7,TRBV5-4,-,CASSLGDRGYEQYF,TGTGCCAGCAGCTTGGGGGACAGGGGCTACGAGCAGTACTTC
TRBD2,TRBJ2-3,TRBV6-2/TRBV6-3,-,CASSEMASGALANTQYF,TGTGCCAGCAGCGAGATGGCTAGCGGGGCCTTGGCGAATACGCAGTATTTT
-,TRBJ2-6,TRBV10-3,-,CAISESGRTGANVLTF,TGTGCCATCAGTGAATCAGGGAGGACTGGGGCCAACGTCCTGACTTTC
TRBD1,TRBJ2-7,TRBV19,-,CASSRDSYEQYF,TGTGCCAGTAGTCGGGACAGCTACGAGCAGTACTTC
-,TRBJ2-5,TRBV7-9,-,CASSLGSAETQYF,TGTGCCAGCAGCTTAGGGAGTGCGGAGACCCAGTACTTC
TRBD1,TRBJ1-2,TRBV12-3/TRBV12-4,-,CASITDRGGYTF,TGTGCCAGCATTACGGACAGGGGTGGCTACACCTTC
TRBD2,TRBJ2-5,TRBV5-6,-,CASSRPSGGHQEAQYF,TGTGCCAGCAGCCGCCCTAGCGGGGGGCACCAAGAGGCCCAGTACTTC
-,TRBJ2-1,TRBV9,-,CASSSTGLLFNEQFF,TGTGCCAGCAGCTCGACGGGACTCCTATTCAATGAGCAGTTCTTC
TRBD1,TRBJ1-4,TRBV2,-,CASSVKGQGFEKLFF,TGTGCCAGCAGTGTTAAGGGACAGGGATTTGAAAAACTGTTTTTT
-,TRBJ2-7,TRBV7-9,-,CASSRGFYEQYF,TGTGCCAGCAGCCGCGGGTTCTACGAGCAGTACTTC
-,TRBJ2-3,TRBV7-2,-,CASSLGVLDTQYF,TGTGCCAGCAGCTTAGGAGTCTTAGATACGCAGTATTTT
TRBD1,TRBJ1-2,TRBV7-6,-,CASSPRQGILYYGYTF,TGTGCCAGCAGCCCGCGACAGGGGATTCTATACTATGGCTACACCTTC
-,TRBJ2-7,TRBV18,-,CASSPSPDNYEQYF,TGTGCCAGCTCTCCAAGTCCGGACAACTACGAGCAGTACTTC
-,TRBJ1-6,TRBV2,-,CASSDGRKNSPLHF,TGTGCCAGCAGTGATGGCAGAAAAAATTCACCCCTCCACTTT
-,TRBJ1-1,TRBV6-2/TRBV6-3,once,CASSVNRALRAFF,TGTGCCAGCAGCGTAAACAGGGCTCTGAGGGCTTTCTTT
-,TRBJ2-7,TRBV6-1,-,CASDGQRPYEQYF,TGTGCCAGTGACGGACAGCGACCCTACGAGCAGTACTTC
-,TRBJ2-7,TRBV18,-,CASSPSTGAYEQYF,TGTGCCAGCTCACCAAGCACGGGGGCCTACGAGCAGTACTTC